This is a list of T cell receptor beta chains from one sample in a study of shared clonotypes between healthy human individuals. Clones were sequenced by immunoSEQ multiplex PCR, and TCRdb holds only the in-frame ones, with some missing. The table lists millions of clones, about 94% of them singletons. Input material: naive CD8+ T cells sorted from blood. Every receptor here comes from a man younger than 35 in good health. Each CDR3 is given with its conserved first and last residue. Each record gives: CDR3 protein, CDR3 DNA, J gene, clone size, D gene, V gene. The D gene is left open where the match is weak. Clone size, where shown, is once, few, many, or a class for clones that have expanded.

CASSQAGRGIMNTEAFF | TGCGCCAGCAGCCAAGCGGGCAGGGGGATCATGAACACTGAAGCTTTCTTT | TRBJ1-1 | - | TRBD1 | TRBV4-3
CASSLRSVAGATNEKLFF | TGTGCCAGCAGCTTAAGGTCCGTTGCGGGTGCAACTAATGAAAAACTGTTTTTT | TRBJ1-4 | - | - | TRBV7-9
CASSTGQGAGGYTF | TGTGCCAGCAGTACTGGACAGGGGGCCGGTGGCTACACCTTC | TRBJ1-2 | - | TRBD1 | TRBV27
CASSLGQGDEQYF | TGTGCCAGCAGCTTGGGACAGGGGGACGAGCAGTACTTC | TRBJ2-7 | - | TRBD1 | TRBV5-6
CTSSQFFEHTLVTEAFF | TGCACCAGCAGCCAATTCTTCGAACACACGCTGGTCACTGAAGCTTTCTTT | TRBJ1-1 | - | - | TRBV1
CASSPAGAGGPGNEQFF | TGTGCCAGCAGCCCGGCGGGAGCGGGAGGGCCGGGAAATGAGCAGTTCTTC | TRBJ2-1 | - | TRBD2 | TRBV7-8
CASSQVQVRPSGSTDTQYF | TGCGCCAGCAGCCAAGTTCAAGTCCGGCCTAGCGGTAGCACAGATACGCAGTATTTT | TRBJ2-3 | - | TRBD2 | TRBV4-3
CASSLEGQGAYEQYF | TGTGCCAGCAGCTTGGAGGGACAGGGGGCCTACGAGCAGTACTTC | TRBJ2-7 | - | TRBD1 | TRBV13
CASSDAGDTQFF | TGTGCCAGCAGTGACGCCGGGGATACGCAGTTCTTC | TRBJ2-1 | - | - | TRBV25-1
CASSSPGAQETQYF | TGTGCCAGCAGCAGCCCGGGGGCTCAAGAGACCCAGTACTTC | TRBJ2-5 | - | - | TRBV27
CAWSLAGATDTQYF | TGTGCCTGGAGTCTAGCGGGAGCCACAGATACGCAGTATTTT | TRBJ2-3 | - | TRBD2 | TRBV30
CASSTDSTRATQYF | TGTGCCAGCAGTACCGACAGCACCCGAGCGACCCAGTACTTC | TRBJ2-5 | - | - | TRBV2
CASSPRTSGRPDTQYF | TGCGCCAGCAGCCCACGGACTAGCGGGAGACCAGATACGCAGTATTTT | TRBJ2-3 | - | TRBD2 | TRBV9
CASSQGGGGGVGKKLFF | TGCGCCAGCAGCCAAGGGGGTGGAGGGGGCGTTGGTAAAAAACTGTTTTTT | TRBJ1-4 | - | TRBD1 | TRBV4-3
CSVAPGGADTQYF | TGCAGCGTTGCCCCGGGGGGGGCAGATACGCAGTATTTT | TRBJ2-3 | once | TRBD2 | TRBV29-1
CASSEGEFNSPLHF | TGCGCCAGCAGTGAAGGAGAGTTTAATTCACCCCTCCACTTT | TRBJ1-6 | - | - | TRBV10-1
CASSQDGTGLVRETQYF | TGCGCCAGCAGCCAAGATGGAACAGGGCTAGTACGGGAGACCCAGTACTTC | TRBJ2-5 | - | - | TRBV4-1
CASSLRTGYTEAFF | TGCGCCAGCAGCCTTAGGACAGGGTACACTGAAGCTTTCTTT | TRBJ1-1 | - | TRBD1 | TRBV4-3
CASSHLGQLKETQYF | TGCGCCAGCAGCCACCTGGGACAGCTTAAAGAGACCCAGTACTTC | TRBJ2-5 | once | TRBD1 | TRBV4-1
CASSSGGFSTDTQYF | TGTGCCAGCAGTTCCGGCGGGTTCAGCACAGATACGCAGTATTTT | TRBJ2-3 | - | - | TRBV28
CASSGRIDLGSGANVLTF | TGTGCCAGCAGCGGGCGGATCGACCTGGGCTCTGGGGCCAACGTCCTGACTTTC | TRBJ2-6 | - | - | TRBV9
CASSLRKDYEQYF | TGTGCCAGCAGTTTAAGGAAGGACTACGAGCAGTACTTC | TRBJ2-7 | - | - | TRBV27
CASSYSLGSYEQYF | TGTGCCAGCAGTTATAGTCTGGGGTCCTACGAGCAGTACTTC | TRBJ2-7 | - | - | TRBV6-5
CASSPHALSANEQFF | TGTGCCAGCAGTCCCCACGCACTTTCTGCCAATGAGCAGTTCTTC | TRBJ2-1 | - | - | TRBV6-6
CASSYRRGGTDTQYF | TGTGCCAGCAGTTACCGCAGGGGGGGCACAGATACGCAGTATTTT | TRBJ2-3 | - | - | TRBV6-5
CASSQFRGEGNNEQYF | TGTGCCAGCAGCCAATTTCGGGGGGAAGGCAACAACGAGCAGTACTTC | TRBJ2-7 | - | TRBD2 | TRBV14
CASSGGQGGYEQYF | TGTGCCAGCAGCGGTGGACAGGGTGGGTACGAGCAGTACTTC | TRBJ2-7 | - | TRBD1 | TRBV7-9
CASSYLGGQETQYF | TGTGCCAGTAGTTACTTGGGGGGCCAGGAGACCCAGTACTTC | TRBJ2-5 | - | - | TRBV19
CASSSPGLSTDTQYF | TGTGCCAGCAGCTCCCCGGGACTAAGCACAGATACGCAGTATTTT | TRBJ2-3 | - | TRBD2 | TRBV7-9
CASRPSQGNADTQYF | TGTGCCAGCAGGCCGTCACAGGGGAACGCAGATACGCAGTATTTT | TRBJ2-3 | - | TRBD1 | TRBV9
CASSFPGRGGTSSYNEQFF | TGTGCCAGCAGCTTCCCAGGTCGGGGCGGGACGAGCTCCTACAATGAGCAGTTCTTC | TRBJ2-1 | - | - | TRBV11-3